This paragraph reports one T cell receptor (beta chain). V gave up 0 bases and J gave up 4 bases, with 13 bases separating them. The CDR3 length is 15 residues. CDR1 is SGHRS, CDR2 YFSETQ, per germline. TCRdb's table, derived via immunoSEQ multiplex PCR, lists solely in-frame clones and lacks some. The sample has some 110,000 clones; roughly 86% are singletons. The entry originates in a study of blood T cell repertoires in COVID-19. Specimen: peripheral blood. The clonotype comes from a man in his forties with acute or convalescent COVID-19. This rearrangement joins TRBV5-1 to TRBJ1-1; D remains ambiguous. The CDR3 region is CASSLAGVGGTEAFF. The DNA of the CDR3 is TGCGCCAGCAGCTTGGCCGGGGTTGGAGGCACTGAAGCTTTCTTT.